The clone carrying this TCR beta chain appeared a single time. Its matching antigen is unknown. The data were taken from a study of type 1 regulatory T cells. The wider study: This in vitro CD4 product, T-allo10, is enriched for Tr1 cells and alloantigen-specific.

Germline CDR1 reads SEHNR; CDR2 reads FQNEAQ (reference sequence). J lost 5 bases, V lost 5 bases, and 15 bases had no gene match. CDR3 length equals 16 residues. TCRdb itself ran the reads through MiXCR, one entry per CDR3 protein. The sample records about 74,000 distinct CDR3 sequences, about 69% being singletons. Graft donor-derived T-allo10 cells were described as host-alloantigen-specific, anergic, and alloantigen-specifically suppressive. The gene calls are TRBV7-9 and TRBJ2-7, with 7 bases aligning to TRBD1. This receptor was obtained from a human donor in good health. The source material was cultured T cells, either the whole culture or a sorted T cell fraction (not recorded which). Subset reported: Tr1-enriched cell product generated in vitro against host alloantigens. The CDR3 sequence is CASSQNTGALSHEQYF. The CDR3 DNA reads as TGTGCCAGCAGCCAAAACACAGGGGCCTTAAGCCACGAGCAGTACTTC.